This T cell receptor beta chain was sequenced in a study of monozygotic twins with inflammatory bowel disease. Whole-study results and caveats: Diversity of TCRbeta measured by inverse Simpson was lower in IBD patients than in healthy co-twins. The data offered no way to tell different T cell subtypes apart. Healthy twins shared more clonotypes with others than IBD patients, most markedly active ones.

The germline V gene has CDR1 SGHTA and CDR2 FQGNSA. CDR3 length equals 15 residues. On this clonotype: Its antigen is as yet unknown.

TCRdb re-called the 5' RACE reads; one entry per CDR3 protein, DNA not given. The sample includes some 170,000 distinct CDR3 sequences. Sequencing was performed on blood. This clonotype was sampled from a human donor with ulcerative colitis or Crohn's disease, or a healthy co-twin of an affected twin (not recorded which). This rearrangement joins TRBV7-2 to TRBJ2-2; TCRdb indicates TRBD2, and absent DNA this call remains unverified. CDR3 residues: CASSLVLVNTGELFF.